This TCR beta chain was profiled in a study of blood T cell repertoires in COVID-19. CDR1 is MNHEY, CDR2 SVGAGI, per germline. The germline V and J ends were trimmed by 7 bases and 3 bases, with 13 bases remaining between them. This CDR3 region has 13 residues. Some clones are missing from TCRdb's copy, which holds only in-frame ones; the method was immunoSEQ multiplex PCR. The sample comprises 250,000 to 350,000 clones, 85% of which are singletons, and 2% to 3% rests with the top ten. The sample comprised PBMCs or T cells enriched from blood (not recorded which). The chain has TRBV6-5 and TRBJ2-7; D possibly corresponds to TRBD1 (5 bases). This TCR was sampled from a woman aged 45 to 65 who had recovered from COVID-19. The CDR3 DNA reads as TGTGCCAGCATCCGACAGAACCTCTACGAGCAGTACTTC. Protein product: CASIRQNLYEQYF.